These 19 T cell receptor beta chains came from one sample sequenced in a study of cytomegalovirus exposure and HLA in healthy donors. Amplification used 60 Vbeta primers and 13 Jbeta primers. Libraries were prepared by immunoSEQ multiplex PCR; TCRdb keeps only in-frame clonotypes and omits some of them. The sample lists 90,000 to 140,000 clones, around 78% seen once, with around 5.1% in the top ten. The material sequenced was PBMCs. All receptors derive from a male donor in good health and CMV-seronegative.

This clone turned up a few times. V gene TRBV5-8 combines with J gene TRBJ1-5; D call uncertain. The V gene lost 1 base and the J gene lost 5 bases, with 10 bases spanning the gap. The CDR3 is 14 residues long. Looked up from germline, CDR1 is SGHTS and CDR2 is YDEGEE. The CDR3: CASSLSTHYQPQHF. Written as DNA, the CDR3 is TGTGCCAGCAGCTTGTCGACACACTATCAGCCCCAGCATTTT.

This chain uses TRBV5-1 with TRBJ2-7; 8 bases are a match to TRBD1. After removal of 9 bases from V and 0 bases from J, the junction contained 8 bases not matched to a gene. Germline V gene lookup returns CDR1 SGHRS and CDR2 YFSETQ. CDR3 size: 14 residues. The CDR3 region has the DNA TGCGCCACCTCGAATCAGGGGGCCTCCTACGAGCAGTACTTC. As protein: CATSNQGASYEQYF.

This sequence joins TRBV19 and TRBJ2-2; the match to TRBD2 covers 12 bases. Per the germline V gene, CDR1 is LNHDA and CDR2 is SQIVND (reference sequence). The junction had 6 bases not matched to a gene; V was cut back by 3 bases and J by 4 bases. This CDR3 has 17 amino acids. In nucleotides, the CDR3 is TGTGCCAGTAGTATGACTAGCGGGAGACGAGGCACCGGGGAGCTGTTTTTT. Translating it yields CASSMTSGRRGTGELFF.

The V gene is TRBV5-1, the J gene TRBJ1-2; weak D call: TRBD1 (5 bases). Deletions cut 0 bases from V and 0 bases from J, with 15 bases between. The CDR3 is 17 residues long. Germline V gene sequence: CDR1 SGHRS, CDR2 YFSETQ. CDR3 DNA: TGCGCCAGCAGCTTGGCCGGTCAGGGATATTCTAACTATGGCTACACCTTC. It encodes CASSLAGQGYSNYGYTF.

This clone is labeled as medium-sized (0.01 to 0.1%). The chain couples TRBV6-1 to TRBJ2-1; 11 bases match TRBD2. This CDR3 comprises 15 residues. V was clipped by 8 bases and J by 3 bases; unmatched bases: 6. In germline, CDR1 is MNHNS, CDR2 SASEGT. CDR3 DNA sequence: TGTGCCAGCGGTGTACTAGCGGGAGACTACAATGAGCAGTTCTTC. It translates to CASGVLAGDYNEQFF.

The chain combines TRBV28 with TRBJ1-1, with a possible D match to TRBD1 (6 bases). CDR3 length equals 13 residues. CDR1 is MDHEN, CDR2 SYDVKM, per germline. V was shortened by 11 bases and J by 1 base, with 14 bases between the two germline ends. The chain's CDR3 is CAGTGFKNTEAFF. CDR3 DNA: TGTGCCGGTACAGGGTTTAAGAACACTGAAGCTTTCTTT.

As concerns this clone: A junction boundary mismatches the germline segment, possibly from a read error. The genes are TRBV5-4 and TRBJ2-1, with 7 nucleotides matching TRBD2. From germline, CDR1 is SGHNT and CDR2 YYREEE (reference sequence). The CDR3 is made up of 13 amino acids. CDR3 sequence: CANITRDYDEQFF. As DNA, the CDR3 is TGTGCCAACATAACCCGGGACTACGATGAGCAGTTCTTC.

The J gene is TRBJ2-5, the V gene TRBV10-3; TRBD2 agrees at 7 bases. TRBJ2-7 matches the DNA end more closely, so the J call is doubtful. The CDR3 is 17 residues long. Looked up from germline, CDR1 is ENHRY and CDR2 is SYGVKD. The CDR3: CAISESLAGANSYEQYF. For the CDR3, the DNA is TGTGCCATCAGTGAGTCGCTGGCGGGAGCGAACTCCTACGAGCAGTACTTC.

The V gene is TRBV7-2, the J gene TRBJ2-1; D is ambiguous. This CDR3 spans 13 amino acids. The V and J ends lost 1 base and 11 bases respectively, with 12 bases between them. From germline, CDR1 is SGHTA and CDR2 FQGNSA. In nucleotides, the CDR3 is TGTGCCAGCAGCTTAGGTTTAACGGAGAAGCAGTTCTTC. It translates to CASSLGLTEKQFF.

The chain joins TRBV5-1 to TRBJ2-3; 9 bases are a match to TRBD2. The CDR3 totals 15 residues. J lost 4 bases, V lost 0 bases, and 3 bases had no gene match. The V gene's germline CDR1 is SGHRS and CDR2 YFSETQ. CDR3 in amino acids: CASSLVAGVADTQYF. The CDR3, as DNA: TGCGCCAGCAGCTTGGTAGCGGGAGTGGCAGATACGCAGTATTTT.

For the CDR3, the DNA is TGTGCCAGCAGCTCAGGACAGGAGGAAGAGACCCAGTACTTC. Amino acids: CASSSGQEEETQYF. This chain uses TRBV5-4 with TRBJ2-5; TRBD1 matches 7 bases. The ends lost 3 bases at V and 3 bases at J; junction bases unmatched: 5. The germline gives CDR1 SGHNT, CDR2 YYREEE (reference sequence). The CDR3 has 14 amino acids.

The genes are TRBV5-1 and TRBJ2-2, with D tentatively TRBD2 (5 bases). The CDR3 length is 15 residues. Trimming pared 0 bases from V and 5 bases from J, leaving 11 bases between. From germline, CDR1 is SGHRS and CDR2 YFSETQ. The DNA of the CDR3 is TGCGCCAGCAGCTTGGCGGGTGCGGGTACCGGGGAGCTGTTTTTT. It is translated as CASSLAGAGTGELFF.

The CDR3 reads CASSQDRGLYGTDTQYF. DNA for the CDR3: TGTGCCAGCAGCCAGGACAGGGGGCTGTATGGGACAGATACGCAGTATTTT. The V and J genes are TRBV14 and TRBJ2-3; 11 bases match TRBD1. V lost 3 bases to trimming and J lost 3 bases; unmatched junction nucleotides: 8. The CDR3 has 17 residues. Looked up from germline, CDR1 is SGHDN and CDR2 is FVKESK. The entire variable domain, with the rest obtained from reference TRBV14 and TRBJ2-3, is as follows: EAGVTQFPSHSVIEKGQTVTLRCDPISGHDNLYWYRRVMGKEIKFLLHFVKESKQDESGMPNNRFLAERTGGTYSTLKVQPAELEDSGVYFCASSQDRGLYGTDTQYFGPGTRLTVL.

CDR3 loop: CASSRTGYNQPQHF. The CDR3 DNA is TGCGCCAGCAGTCGTACAGGGTACAATCAGCCCCAGCATTTT. The chain is built from TRBV4-1 and TRBJ1-5, with D possibly being TRBD1 (6 bases). Germline V gene lookup returns CDR1 MGHRA and CDR2 YSYEKL. V lost 6 bases and J lost 3, with 12 bases in between. This CDR3 region has 14 residues.

V gene TRBV5-1 combines with J gene TRBJ2-7, with D perhaps TRBD2 (5 bases). The CDR3 totals 14 residues. Germline CDR1 and CDR2: SGHRS and YFSETQ. Trimming removed 4 bases from V and 3 bases from J, with 14 bases in between. Written as DNA, the CDR3 is TGCGCCAGCAGCAGGATCGGGAACTTCTACGAGCAGTACTTC. This sequence encodes CASSRIGNFYEQYF.

This clone was recorded only once. V gene TRBV6-1 combines with J gene TRBJ2-1; weak D call: TRBD1 (6 bases). This CDR3 is 15 amino acids long. V was shortened by 1 base and J by 3 bases, with 10 bases between the two germline ends. Germline V lookup: CDR1 MNHNS, CDR2 SASEGT. The CDR3 reads CASSEGTVNYNEQFF. In DNA, the CDR3 is TGTGCCAGCAGTGAAGGGACAGTCAACTACAATGAGCAGTTCTTC.

The chain links TRBV30 to TRBJ2-5; 7 bases are shared with TRBD1. The CDR3 has 14 amino acids. Trimming removed 4 bases from V and 5 bases from J; junction bases left unmatched: 10. From germline, CDR1 is GTSNPN and CDR2 SVGIG (reference sequence). CDR3 in DNA: TGTGCCTGGACGACAGGGTCGACGTGGGAGACCCAGTACTTC. Translating it yields CAWTTGSTWETQYF.

The gene calls are TRBV2 and TRBJ1-5, with 9 nucleotides matching TRBD1. CDR3 length equals 14 residues. The germline gives CDR1 SNHLY, CDR2 FYNNEI. V lost 7 bases, J lost 5 bases, and 6 bases stayed unmatched. CDR3 residues: CASNKQGAHQPQHF. The CDR3 nucleotides are TGTGCCAGCAATAAACAGGGGGCGCATCAGCCCCAGCATTTT.

The chain combines TRBV10-3 with TRBJ2-5; TRBD2 might be the D (6 bases). The J call is uncertain, as TRBJ2-7 better fits the DNA end. CDR1 is ENHRY, CDR2 SYGVKD, per germline. The length of the CDR3 is 14 residues. The CDR3 region has the DNA TGTGCCATCACGGGTAGCGGAGGAACCTACGAGCAGTACTTC. Its translation: CAITGSGGTYEQYF.